This T cell receptor (beta chain) derives from a study of blood T cell repertoires in COVID-19. At the level of the study: The United States, Italy and Spain were the sources of the acute and convalescent COVID-19 samples. PBMCs, B-cell-depleted T cells, or T cells provided the cDNA or gDNA that made up the material.

This clone was counted between two and nine times. Produced via immunoSEQ multiplex PCR; TCRdb's table is partial and in-frame only. The repertoire has a few hundred thousand clones, 89% of them found once; the top ten carry 4% to 5%. The V gene end was trimmed by 9 bases and the J gene end by 2 bases; junction bases not matched to a gene: 2. The CDR3 covers 14 residues. Germline CDR1 MDHEN, CDR2 SYDVKM. The chain joins TRBV28 to TRBJ1-6; 9 bases line up with TRBD1. The source of this sequence is a woman aged 40 to 50 who had recovered from COVID-19. The material sequenced was peripheral blood. The CDR3 sequence is CASGQGTYNSPLHF. Here the CDR3 DNA reads TGTGCCAGTGGACAGGGGACCTATAATTCACCCCTCCACTTT.